These 32 T cell receptor beta chains were sequenced from one sample in a study of early T cells in non-severe SARS-CoV-2 infection. TCRdb fed the 5' RACE reads into MiXCR, producing one record per CDR3 protein. The repertoire has over 95,000 distinct CDR3 sequences, 16% of them found once; the top ten carry around 1.3%. Source material: whole blood. The receptors come from an adult who was a healthcare worker with PCR-confirmed SARS-CoV-2 infection or an uninfected control (not recorded which).

This clonotype was picked up many times. This chain joins TRBV29-1 and TRBJ2-5; weak D call: TRBD1 (6 bases). CDR1 SQVTM and CDR2 ANQGSEA come from the germline V gene. Trimming took 4 bases from V and 9 from J, leaving 12 bases between them. The CDR3 is 11 residues long. The CDR3 sequence is CSVGDGTPQYF. CDR3 coding DNA: TGCAGCGTTGGGGATGGGACACCCCAGTACTTC.

This chain connects TRBV29-1 to TRBJ1-3, with 7 bases that match TRBD1. V was clipped by 7 bases and J by 0 bases; unmatched bases: 3. CDR1 and CDR2 (germline): SQVTM, ANQGSEA. The CDR3 extends over 13 amino acids. This CDR3 is CSAGQPSGNTIYF. The CDR3 DNA is TGCAGCGCGGGACAGCCCTCTGGAAACACCATATATTTT.

This clonotype occurred a few times. The V gene is TRBV2, the J gene TRBJ1-2; 7 bases line up with TRBD1. CDR1 is SNHLY and CDR2 is FYNNEI in the germline V gene. V lost 9 bases to trimming and J lost 2 bases; unmatched junction nucleotides: 9. The CDR3 sequence is 14 residues long. The CDR3: CARRQGPTNYGYTF. The CDR3, as DNA: TGTGCCAGAAGACAGGGACCCACAAACTATGGCTACACCTTC.

This clonotype came up a few times. The chain couples TRBV27 to TRBJ2-3; 10 bases match TRBD1. From germline, CDR1 is MNHEY and CDR2 SMNVEV (reference sequence). Trimming removed 0 bases from V and 3 bases from J; junction bases left unmatched: 6. This CDR3 is built from 17 residues. The CDR3 here is CASSLSGTGARTDTQYF. The CDR3 DNA is TGTGCCAGCAGTTTATCGGGGACAGGGGCTAGGACAGATACGCAGTATTTT.

The chain recombines TRBV5-1 with TRBJ2-5; D is possibly TRBD1 or TRBD2 (6 bases each). The V and J ends lost 0 bases and 4 bases respectively, with 13 bases between them. The CDR3 contains 15 residues. The germline CDR1 and CDR2 sequences are SGHRS and YFSETQ. CDR3 DNA sequence: TGCGCCAGCAGCTTGGTCTCGGGGGCCGGAGAGACCCAGTACTTC. The encoded protein is CASSLVSGAGETQYF.

The chain uses TRBV7-9 and TRBJ2-3, with 16 bases lining up with TRBD2. CDR3 length: 16 residues. Germline-derived CDR1 and CDR2 are SEHNR and FQNEAQ (reference sequence). Trimming at V came to 4 bases and at J to 6 bases, leaving 4 bases not matched to a gene. CDR3 nucleotide sequence: TGTGCCAGCAGCTCCGGGACTAGCGGGAGGGTGGATACGCAGTATTTT. It encodes CASSSGTSGRVDTQYF.

This clonotype was seen more than once but under ten times. The chain couples TRBV5-4 to TRBJ1-6; 7 nucleotides line up with TRBD1. CDR1 is SGHNT, CDR2 YYREEE, per germline (reference sequence). CDR3 length: 14 amino acids. Unmatched junction bases numbered 1, after V lost 2 bases and J lost 5 bases. Here the CDR3 reads CASSFDRDNSPLHF. CDR3 nucleotides: TGTGCCAGCAGCTTTGACAGGGATAATTCACCCCTCCACTTT.

This clonotype was detected once. The chain recombines TRBV28 with TRBJ2-7; weak D call: TRBD1 (6 bases). Trimming removed 5 bases from V and 5 bases from J, with 16 bases in between. This CDR3 is built from 14 residues. CDR1 MDHEN and CDR2 SYDVKM come from the germline V gene. CDR3 region: CASSQDQGRDEQYF. CDR3 in DNA: TGTGCCAGCAGTCAGGACCAGGGGAGAGACGAGCAGTACTTC.

This rearrangement joins TRBV20-1 to TRBJ1-2, with D maybe TRBD1 (6 bases). In germline, CDR1 is DFQATT, CDR2 SNEGSKA (reference sequence). V dropped 7 bases and J dropped 0 bases, with 12 bases sitting between them. The CDR3 totals 13 residues. This CDR3 is CSVTGSANYGYTF. The DNA for the CDR3 is TGCAGTGTAACAGGGTCGGCTAACTATGGCTACACCTTC.

This clonotype was seen a few times. The chain is built from TRBV29-1 and TRBJ2-1; no firm D call. Trimming stripped 8 bases from V and 5 bases from J, with 10 bases between. CDR1 SQVTM and CDR2 ANQGSEA come from the germline V gene. The CDR3 loop spans 11 amino acids. Here the CDR3 reads CSSLGHNEQFF. CDR3 in DNA: TGCAGCTCACTCGGACACAATGAGCAGTTCTTC.

The V gene is TRBV6-5, the J gene TRBJ1-1; D not resolved. V lost 5 bases, J lost 1 base, and 8 bases lay in between. Germline CDR1 is MNHEY and CDR2 is SVGAGI. The CDR3 has 13 residues. The CDR3 sequence is CASSPRRNTEAFF. DNA of the CDR3: TGTGCCAGCAGTCCCCGGCGGAACACTGAAGCTTTCTTT.

In this sample, this clonotype turned up many times. The rearrangement uses TRBV7-8 and TRBJ2-5; tentative D call: TRBD1 (6 bases). The CDR3 consists of 15 residues. V lost 1 base and J 3 bases, leaving 12 bases between the germline ends. From germline, CDR1 is SGHVS and CDR2 FQNEAQ. Written as DNA, the CDR3 is TGTGCCAGCAGCTTAGATCTTAGGACAGAAGAGACCCAGTACTTC. Amino acids: CASSLDLRTEETQYF.

In regard to this clonotype: A single base separates this from a much larger clone, so it may be a read error. This rearrangement joins TRBV24-1 to TRBJ2-1; no clear D. The CDR3 is 13 amino acids. CDR1 KGHDR and CDR2 SFDVKD come from the germline V gene. CDR3 sequence reads: CVTSDFWNNEQFF. In nucleotides, the CDR3 is TGTGTCACCAGTGATTTTTGGAACAATGAGCAGTTCTTC.

This clonotype was counted only a few times. The rearrangement links TRBV27 to TRBJ1-5, with D tentatively TRBD1 (5 bases). The length of the CDR3 is 14 residues. V lost 0 bases to trimming and J lost 4 bases, with 7 bases between them. CDR1 and CDR2 (germline): MNHEY, SMNVEV (reference sequence). The CDR3 spells CASSLSRGNQPQHF. CDR3 in DNA: TGTGCCAGCAGTTTATCGCGGGGGAATCAGCCCCAGCATTTT.

The rearrangement links TRBV28 to TRBJ1-5; the D gene is possibly TRBD1 (5 bases). Germline CDR1 and CDR2: MDHEN and SYDVKM. The CDR3 has 15 residues. V dropped 4 bases and J dropped 5 bases, with 15 bases sitting between them. The CDR3: CASSSPREGHQPQHF. DNA for the CDR3: TGTGCCAGCAGTTCCCCCCGTGAGGGGCATCAGCCCCAGCATTTT. The entire variable domain, with the rest obtained from reference TRBV28 and TRBJ1-5, is as follows: DVKVTQSSRYLVKRTGEKVFLECVQDMDHENMFWYRQDPGLGLRLIYFSYDVKMKEKGDIPEGYSVSREKKERFSLILESASTNQTSMYLCASSSPREGHQPQHFGDGTRLSIL.

This clonotype was seen a few times. The chain links TRBV29-1 to TRBJ2-1; the D gene is possibly TRBD1 (5 bases). This CDR3 region has 14 residues. Trimming pared 3 bases from V and 2 bases from J, leaving 11 bases between. Germline V lookup: CDR1 SQVTM, CDR2 ANQGSEA. The CDR3 DNA reads as TGCAGCGTTGAGGGCAGGGATCCCTACAATGAGCAGTTCTTC. It is translated as CSVEGRDPYNEQFF.

The chain links TRBV12-5 to TRBJ2-1; D gene uncertain. Trimming removed 1 base at V and 6 bases at J, with 7 bases between. CDR1 LGHNT and CDR2 FRNRAP come from the germline V gene. This CDR3 region has 13 residues. CDR3 protein: CASGLAPVNEQFF. The CDR3 bases are TGTGCTAGTGGTTTGGCGCCGGTCAATGAGCAGTTCTTC.

CDR3 sequence: CSARNTRGRAMEQYF. In DNA form, the CDR3 reads TGCAGTGCTAGAAACACGCGCGGGAGGGCCATGGAGCAGTACTTC. The chain employs TRBV20-1 and TRBJ2-7; 9 nucleotides line up with TRBD2. The CDR3 has 15 amino acids. Germline loops: CDR1 DFQATT, CDR2 SNEGSKA (reference sequence). J was trimmed by 7 bases and V by 2 bases; bases with no gene match: 12.

This sequence joins TRBV11-2 and TRBJ2-3, with D possibly being TRBD2 (6 bases). CDR1 and CDR2 from the germline V gene are SGHAT and FQNNGV. CDR3 length: 14 residues. Trimming took off 4 bases at V and 0 bases at J, with 8 bases between the two ends. CDR3 region: CASSWGDSTDTQYF. The CDR3 nucleotides are TGTGCCAGCAGCTGGGGGGATAGCACAGATACGCAGTATTTT.

The chain has TRBV19 and TRBJ2-3; TRBD1 matches at 7 bases. Per the germline V gene, CDR1 is LNHDA and CDR2 is SQIVND (reference sequence). V dropped 6 bases and J dropped 1; count of bases not matched to a gene: 4. The CDR3 runs to 14 residues. Here the CDR3 reads CASSTGTGTDTQYF. CDR3 sequence (DNA): TGTGCCAGTAGCACCGGGACAGGCACAGATACGCAGTATTTT.

Of note for this clonotype: The junction and the germline gene differ at one end; a read error may be behind it. This chain connects TRBV20-1 to TRBJ2-2; maybe TRBD2 (5 bases). Germline V gives CDR1 DFQATT, CDR2 SNEGSKA (reference sequence). CDR3 size: 14 residues. CDR3 sequence reads: CSARGVGLAGELLF. CDR3 coding DNA: TGCAGTGCTAGAGGGGTTGGGCTCGCCGGGGAGCTGCTTTTT.

This clonotype was found a few times. The V call is TRBV19, the J call TRBJ2-6; D not resolved. CDR1 LNHDA and CDR2 SQIVND come from the germline V gene (reference sequence). V lost 6 bases to trimming and J lost 0 bases, with 6 bases between them. The CDR3 consists of 14 residues. CDR3 region: CASRESSGANVLTF. The CDR3 nucleotides read TGTGCCAGTAGGGAGAGCTCTGGGGCCAACGTCCTGACTTTC. The full variable domain, in which reference TRBV19 and TRBJ2-6 provide the parts outside the CDR3, is DGGITQSPKYLFRKEGQNVTLSCEQNLNHDAMYWYRQDPGQGLRLIYYSQIVNDFQKGDIAEGYSVSREKKESFPLTVTSAQKNPTAFYLCASRESSGANVLTFGAGSRLTVL.

V is TRBV4-2 and J is TRBJ1-6, with no clear D. The V gene lost 0 bases and the J gene lost 7 bases, with 10 bases spanning the gap. The germline CDR1 and CDR2 sequences are LGHNA and YNFKEQ. The CDR3 contains 15 residues. The CDR3, as DNA: TGTGCCAGCAGCCAAGAGGCAGAACTAAATTCACCCCTCCACTTT. This codes for CASSQEAELNSPLHF.

This clonotype was found a few times. The rearrangement joins TRBV5-1 to TRBJ2-1, with 11 bases identical to TRBD2. CDR3 length: 18 residues. The germline gives CDR1 SGHRS, CDR2 YFSETQ. The junction had 10 bases not matched to a gene; V was cut back by 1 base and J by 4 bases. The CDR3 region is CASSLSEVAGGLYNEQFF. The CDR3 nucleotides are TGCGCCAGCAGCTTGAGTGAGGTAGCGGGAGGGCTGTACAATGAGCAGTTCTTC.

This chain uses TRBV6-2 or TRBV6-3 with TRBJ2-1; 9 bases align to TRBD2. V dropped 5 bases and J dropped 4; count of bases not matched to a gene: 3. The germline V gene has CDR1 MNHEY and CDR2 SVGEGT. This CDR3 has 14 amino acids. The CDR3 reads CASSDSGSYNEQFF. The CDR3 bases are TGTGCCAGCAGTGATAGCGGGAGTTACAATGAGCAGTTCTTC.

The chain carries TRBV5-5 and TRBJ2-3; D may be TRBD1 or TRBD2 (5 bases each). This CDR3 has 15 residues. From germline, CDR1 is SGHKS and CDR2 YYEKEE (reference sequence). Trimming shortened V by 0 bases and J by 5 bases, and 13 bases separated the two germline ends. The CDR3 sequence: CASSLAWGSGDTQYF. The CDR3 nucleotides read TGTGCCAGCAGCTTGGCGTGGGGGTCGGGAGATACGCAGTATTTT.

This clonotype was seen at least ten times. The rearrangement uses TRBV6-5 and TRBJ2-7, with TRBD1 matching 9 bases. With V trimmed by 7 bases and J by 5 bases, 12 bases remained unmatched. Germline V gene data show CDR1 as MNHEY and CDR2 as SVGAGI. The CDR3 length is 15 residues. The CDR3 DNA is TGTGCCAGCACCCCCGGATGGACAGGGGACAACGAGCAGTACTTC. This codes for CASTPGWTGDNEQYF.

This clonotype has only a few counts. The chain has TRBV27 and TRBJ1-2, with 10 positions matching TRBD1. This CDR3 is 12 amino acids long. Trimming took 6 bases from V and 12 from J; bases not matched to a gene: 7. Germline loops: CDR1 MNHEY, CDR2 SMNVEV (reference sequence). The chain's CDR3 is CASRRTGGVNTF. Written as DNA, the CDR3 is TGTGCCAGCAGAAGGACAGGGGGTGTTAACACCTTC.

This clonotype has at least ten counts. This sequence joins TRBV29-1 and TRBJ2-3; D gene uncertain. Germline-derived CDR1 and CDR2 are SQVTM and ANQGSEA. The CDR3 extends over 10 amino acids. Trimming removed 1 base at V and 6 bases at J, with 2 bases between. The CDR3 coding sequence is TGCAGCGTTGAAGTGGATACGCAGTATTTT. Amino acids: CSVEVDTQYF.

This clonotype was counted between two and nine times. V is TRBV9 and J is TRBJ1-5; D remains unclear. CDR3 length: 14 residues. The germline V gene encodes CDR1 SGDLS and CDR2 YYNGEE. Trimming removed 4 bases at V and 2 bases at J, with 10 bases between. CDR3 in DNA: TGTGCCAGCAGCCCCGCCAGAGGCAATCAGCCCCAGCATTTT. Its translation is CASSPARGNQPQHF.

This clonotype was found a few times. V gene TRBV4-2 combines with J gene TRBJ2-6, with 8 bases aligning to TRBD1. Germline CDR1 is LGHNA and CDR2 is YNFKEQ. Germline trimming cut 3 bases from V and 0 bases from J; bases unmatched to any gene: 7. CDR3 length equals 18 residues. In nucleotides, the CDR3 is TGTGCCAGCAGCCATCCAGACAGGGGTAGCTCTGGGGCCAACGTCCTGACTTTC. Its protein is CASSHPDRGSSGANVLTF.

CDR3 bases: TGCAGCGTTGCGAAGGTCCAAGAGACCCAGTACTTC. Translation gives CSVAKVQETQYF. V usage is TRBV29-1 and J usage is TRBJ2-5; D remains unclear. Per the germline V gene, CDR1 is SQVTM and CDR2 is ANQGSEA. The CDR3 contains 12 residues. Trimming cost V 4 bases and J 1 base, with 7 bases left between them.